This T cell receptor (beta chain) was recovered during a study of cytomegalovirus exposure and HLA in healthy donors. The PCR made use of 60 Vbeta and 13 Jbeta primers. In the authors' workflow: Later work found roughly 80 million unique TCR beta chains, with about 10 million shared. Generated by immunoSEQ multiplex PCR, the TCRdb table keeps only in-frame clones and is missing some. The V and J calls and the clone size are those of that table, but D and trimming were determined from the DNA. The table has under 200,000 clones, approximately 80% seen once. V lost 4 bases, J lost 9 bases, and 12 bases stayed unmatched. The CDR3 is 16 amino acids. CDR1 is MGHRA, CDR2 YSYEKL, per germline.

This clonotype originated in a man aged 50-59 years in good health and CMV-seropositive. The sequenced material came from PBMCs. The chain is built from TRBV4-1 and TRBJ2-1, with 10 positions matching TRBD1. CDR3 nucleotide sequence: TGCGCCAGCAGCCTTCTCCCAGGACAGGGGGTCGGTGAGCAGTTCTTC. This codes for CASSLLPGQGVGEQFF.